This T cell receptor beta chain was observed in a study of beta chain features in type 1 diabetes. Points from the study as a whole: The study found fewer insertions and more deletions at VDJ junctions in type 1 diabetes patients.

This clone turned up a few times. Its antigen is unidentified. Germline lookup yields CDR1 SNHLY and CDR2 FYNNEI. The CDR3 is made up of 12 amino acids. The entirety of the isolated RNA underwent reverse transcription, so expressed TCRB transcripts were sequenced. The table came from immunoSEQ multiplex PCR; TCRdb's copy has only in-frame clones and leaves some out. The profile shows 250,000 to 350,000 clones, around 15% of them singletons. The chain has TRBV2 and TRBJ2-5; TRBD2 matches 9 bases. The J call may be faulty, since TRBJ2-7 better matches the DNA end. Sequenced: central memory CD4+ T cells from blood. The source of this sequence is a young man in good health. The CDR3 here is CASRAGGYEQYF. The CDR3 DNA reads as TGTGCCAGCAGAGCGGGGGGCTACGAGCAGTACTTC.